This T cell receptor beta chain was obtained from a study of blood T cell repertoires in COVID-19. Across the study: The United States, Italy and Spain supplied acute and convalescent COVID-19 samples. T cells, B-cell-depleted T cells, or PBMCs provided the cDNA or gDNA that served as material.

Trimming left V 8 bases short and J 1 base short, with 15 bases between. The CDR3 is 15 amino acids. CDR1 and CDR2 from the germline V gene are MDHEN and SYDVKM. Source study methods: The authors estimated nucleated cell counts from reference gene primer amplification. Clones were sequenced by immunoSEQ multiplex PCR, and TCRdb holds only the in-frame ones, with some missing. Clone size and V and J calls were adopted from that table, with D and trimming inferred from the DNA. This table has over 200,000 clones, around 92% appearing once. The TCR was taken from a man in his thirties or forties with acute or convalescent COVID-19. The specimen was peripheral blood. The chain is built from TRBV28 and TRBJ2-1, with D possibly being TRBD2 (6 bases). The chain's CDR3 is CASAGGTYSYNEQFF. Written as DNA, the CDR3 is TGTGCCAGCGCTGGGGGGACCTATTCCTACAATGAGCAGTTCTTC.